The rows below give T cell receptor beta chains drawn from one sample of a study of OX40 agonist ivuxolimab in advanced cancers. The protocol was immunoSEQ multiplex PCR, while the TCRdb copy is restricted to in-frame clones and leaves out a portion. Of approximately 60,000 clones detected, about four fifths appear once; the ten largest clones hold roughly 1%. This specimen consisted of CD4+ or CD8+ T cells sorted from blood, obtained in a trial of the OX40 agonist ivuxolimab. Source of these receptors: an adult with an advanced solid tumor such as melanoma, head and neck, liver or kidney cancer. CDR3s include the opening cysteine and the closing phenylalanine or tryptophan. A D gene is named only where the DNA matches it firmly. Size is omitted from some rows. Given values are once, few, many or a class for expanded clones.

CDR3	DNA	D	length	V	J	size
CAWSFGQGNSPFHF	-	-	14	TRBV30	TRBJ1-6	-
CASSERSNYMGADEAFF	TGTGCCAGCAGCGAAAGGTCTAATTATATGGGGGCAGATGAAGCTTTCTTT	-	17	TRBV14	TRBJ1-1	-
CASVDRALGYTF	TGTGCCAGCGTCGACAGGGCATTAGGCTACACCTTC	TRBD1	12	TRBV19	TRBJ1-2	-
CASSSPDRRALEAFF	TGTGCCAGCAGCTCCCCGGACAGGAGAGCCCTTGAAGCTTTCTTT	-	15	TRBV12-1	TRBJ1-1	-
CASSLKGSREAFF	TGCGCCAGCAGCCTGAAAGGGTCAAGAGAAGCTTTCTTT	-	13	TRBV4-3	TRBJ1-1	-
CASSPKQRRGYTF	TGTGCCAGCAGCCCAAAACAGCGTCGTGGCTACACCTTC	-	13	TRBV5-6	TRBJ1-2	-
CASSRAVAGPKNIQYF	TGTGCCAGCAGCCGGGCGGTAGCGGGTCCCAAAAACATTCAGTACTTC	TRBD2	16	TRBV5-4	TRBJ2-4	-
CAWSDFNRGLTYNSPLHF	TGTGCCTGGAGCGACTTTAACAGGGGGCTAACGTATAATTCACCCCTCCACTTT	TRBD1	18	TRBV30	TRBJ1-6	-
CASSLVQAATNEKLFF	TGCGCCAGCAGCTTGGTCCAGGCTGCAACTAATGAAAAACTGTTTTTT	-	16	TRBV5-1	TRBJ1-4	-
CASSQEWGTADTQYF	TGCGCCAGCAGCCAAGAGTGGGGGACCGCAGATACGCAGTATTTT	-	15	TRBV4-3	TRBJ2-3	-
CASPPQGGRNTEAFF	TGTGCCAGTCCCCCCCAGGGAGGCCGAAACACTGAAGCTTTCTTT	-	15	TRBV19	TRBJ1-1	-
CASSLAAGVMYEQYF	TGTGCCAGCAGCTTGGCGGCAGGGGTGATGTACGAGCAGTACTTC	-	15	TRBV5-4	TRBJ2-7	-
CASRDLGDGNTEAFF	TGTGCCAGCAGGGACCTGGGGGACGGGAACACTGAAGCTTTCTTT	-	15	TRBV6-5	TRBJ1-1	-
CAWSRDRRTEAFF	TGTGCCTGGAGTCGGGACAGAAGGACTGAAGCTTTCTTT	TRBD1	13	TRBV30	TRBJ1-1	few
CASSYGHNYEQYF	TGTGCCAGCAGTTACGGACATAACTACGAGCAGTACTTC	-	13	TRBV6-5	TRBJ2-7	-
CASSSNPMRSYNGYTF	TGTGCCAGCAGCTCGAACCCCATGAGATCCTACAATGGCTACACCTTC	-	16	TRBV5-8	TRBJ1-2	-
CASEDGNYGYTF	TGTGCCAGTGAGGACGGAAACTATGGCTACACCTTC	-	12	TRBV19	TRBJ1-2	-
CASSLGQGVHNEQFF	TGTGCCAGCAGCTTAGGTCAGGGGGTCCACAATGAGCAGTTCTTC	TRBD1	15	TRBV11-3	TRBJ2-1	-
CASSIRNGYEQYF	TGTGCCAGTAGTATACGCAATGGATACGAGCAGTACTTC	-	13	TRBV19	TRBJ2-7	-
CASSPRITGLVEAGELFF	TGTGCCAGCTCACCAAGGATAACAGGACTAGTCGAGGCCGGGGAGCTGTTTTTT	TRBD2	18	TRBV18	TRBJ2-2	few
CASNPGQGFLNSPLHF	TGTGCCAGCAACCCCGGACAGGGGTTTTTGAATTCACCCCTCCACTTT	TRBD1	16	TRBV11-2	TRBJ1-6	-
CASVPSGRGLKWNTGELFF	TGTGCTAGTGTCCCCTCGGGAAGGGGGCTTAAGTGGAACACCGGGGAGCTGTTTTTT	TRBD1	19	TRBV12-5	TRBJ2-2	few
CASSSRQGFGEKIVPLNYGYTF	TGTGCCAGCAGCTCCAGACAGGGTTTTGGTGAGAAGATCGTTCCGCTTAACTATGGCTACACCTTC	TRBD1	22	TRBV9	TRBJ1-2	-
CATSTRGQGASYNEQFF	TGTGCCACCAGCACCCGGGGACAGGGGGCTTCCTACAATGAGCAGTTCTTC	TRBD1	17	TRBV15	TRBJ2-1	-
CAWSVRRSGGLGTGELFF	TGTGCCTGGAGTGTACGCCGTAGCGGGGGGCTTGGCACCGGGGAGCTGTTTTTT	TRBD2	18	TRBV30	TRBJ2-2	-
CASSVVPSTEAFF	TGTGCCAGCAGTGTGGTACCTTCCACTGAAGCTTTCTTT	-	13	TRBV6-1	TRBJ1-1	-
CASSLDRRYYGYTF	TGTGCCAGCAGTTTGGACAGGCGCTACTATGGCTACACCTTC	TRBD1	14	TRBV6-6	TRBJ1-2	-
CASTTGDGPQHF	TGTGCCAGTACCACAGGAGACGGGCCCCAGCATTTT	-	12	TRBV19	TRBJ1-5	-
CASSPGGMNTEAFF	TGTGCCAGCAGCCCTGGCGGGATGAACACTGAAGCTTTCTTT	-	14	TRBV5-4	TRBJ1-1	-
CATSSAGKAHRGYTF	TGTGCCACCAGCTCTGCCGGGAAGGCTCACCGTGGCTACACCTTC	-	15	TRBV15	TRBJ1-2	-
CASSLFPSLRSVLYGYTF	TGTGCCAGCAGTTTATTCCCCTCGTTGAGATCGGTCCTCTATGGCTACACCTTC	-	18	TRBV27	TRBJ1-2	-
CASSLVGGSNSPLHF	TGCGCCAGCAGCTTGGTCGGAGGGAGTAATTCACCCCTCCACTTT	-	15	TRBV5-1	TRBJ1-6	-
CASSIIGQGSHGYTF	TGTGCCAGTAGTATTATCGGACAGGGATCCCATGGCTACACCTTC	TRBD1	15	TRBV19	TRBJ1-2	-
CASGQDTEAFF	TGCGCCAGCGGACAGGACACTGAAGCTTTCTTT	TRBD1	11	TRBV10-1	TRBJ1-1	few
CASSQGLQGARGYTF	TGCGCCAGCAGCCAGGGACTACAGGGGGCCCGGGGCTACACCTTC	TRBD1	15	TRBV4-1	TRBJ1-2	medium-sized
CASSSGGHSNQPQHF	TGTGCCAGCAGCTCAGGGGGGCACAGCAATCAGCCCCAGCATTTT	TRBD1	15	TRBV7-2	TRBJ1-5	-
CASSLNRGYGEKLFF	TGTGCCAGCAGCTTGAACAGGGGGTATGGTGAAAAACTGTTTTTT	TRBD1	15	TRBV11-2	TRBJ1-4	once
CASSEPPDRASPLHF	TGTGCCAGCAGTGAGCCCCCGGACAGGGCTTCACCCCTCCACTTT	TRBD1	15	TRBV6-1	TRBJ1-6	-
CATRGQGSGNTIYF	TGTGCCACCAGGGGGCAGGGATCTGGAAACACCATATATTTT	-	14	TRBV15	TRBJ1-3	-
CASSKGWGNTEAFF	TGTGCCAGCAGCAAAGGGTGGGGGAACACTGAAGCTTTCTTT	-	14	TRBV21-1	TRBJ1-1	once
CASSTGQREAEAFF	TGTGCCAGCAGCACGGGACAGAGGGAAGCTGAAGCTTTCTTT	TRBD1	14	TRBV5-4	TRBJ1-1	-
CAWTSGGRLSGETQYF	TGTGCCTGGACTAGCGGGGGGCGCCTATCTGGGGAGACCCAGTACTTC	TRBD2	16	TRBV30	TRBJ2-5	-
CASRNQGASNTEAFF	TGTGCCAGCAGGAATCAGGGGGCAAGTAACACTGAAGCTTTCTTT	TRBD1	15	TRBV6-6	TRBJ1-1	-
CASSGQPNTGELFF	TGTGCCAGCAGTGGCCAGCCGAACACCGGGGAGCTGTTTTTT	-	14	TRBV6-4	TRBJ2-2	-
CSVGASPNTEAFF	TGCAGCGTTGGGGCCAGCCCGAACACTGAAGCTTTCTTT	-	13	TRBV29-1	TRBJ1-1	-
CASSQVDMGFNTGELFF	TGCGCCAGCAGCCAAGTTGATATGGGATTCAACACCGGGGAGCTGTTTTTT	-	17	TRBV4-1	TRBJ2-2	medium-sized
CASSPIRTGDTEAFF	TGTGCCAGCTCACCAATAAGGACAGGGGACACTGAAGCTTTCTTT	TRBD1	15	TRBV18	TRBJ1-1	-
CSVDRDRLFQETQYF	TGCAGCGTTGATCGAGACAGGCTTTTCCAAGAGACCCAGTACTTC	-	15	TRBV29-1	TRBJ2-5	-
CASSGGGGLRSGNTIYF	TGTGCCAGCAGTGGTGGAGGGGGATTACGCTCTGGAAACACCATATATTTT	-	17	TRBV2	TRBJ1-3	-
CASSLVGRGTANEKLFF	TGTGCCAGCAGCTTAGTCGGGCGGGGAACTGCTAATGAAAAACTGTTTTTT	-	17	TRBV7-9	TRBJ1-4	-
CASSLAGRRSSGNTIYF	TGTGCCAGCAGCTTGGCGGGCAGGAGGAGCTCTGGAAACACCATATATTTT	-	17	TRBV5-4	TRBJ1-3	-
CATSRDQVRTGEKLFF	TGTGCCACCAGCAGAGATCAAGTACGGACAGGTGAAAAACTGTTTTTT	TRBD1	16	TRBV15	TRBJ1-4	-
CASTPTPGYPYEQYF	TGTGCCAGCACCCCTACCCCAGGGTACCCCTACGAGCAGTACTTC	-	15	TRBV6-5	TRBJ2-7	-
CASSQDPPDSEQFF	TGCGCCAGCAGCCAAGATCCCCCAGATAGTGAGCAGTTCTTC	-	14	TRBV4-3	TRBJ2-1	-
CASSLWIEQRAFF	TGTGCCAGCAGCTTGTGGATAGAACAGCGAGCTTTCTTT	-	13	TRBV5-6	TRBJ1-1	-
CASRGAGIAQYF	TGTGCCAGCAGAGGAGCAGGGATAGCGCAGTATTTT	-	12	TRBV27	TRBJ2-3	few
CASSELSNSPLHF	TGTGCCAGCAGTGAACTATCAAATTCACCCCTCCACTTT	-	13	TRBV6-1	TRBJ1-6	few